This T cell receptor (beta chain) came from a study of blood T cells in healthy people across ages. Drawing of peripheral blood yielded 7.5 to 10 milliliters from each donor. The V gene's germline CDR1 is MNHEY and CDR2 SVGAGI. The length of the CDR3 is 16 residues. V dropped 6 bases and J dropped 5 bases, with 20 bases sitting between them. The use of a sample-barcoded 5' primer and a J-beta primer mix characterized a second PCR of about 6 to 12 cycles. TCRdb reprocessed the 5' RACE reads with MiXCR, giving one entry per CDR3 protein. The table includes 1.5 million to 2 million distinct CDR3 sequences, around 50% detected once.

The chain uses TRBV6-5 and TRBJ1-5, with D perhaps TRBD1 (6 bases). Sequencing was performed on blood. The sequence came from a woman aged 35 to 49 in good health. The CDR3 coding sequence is TGTGCCAGCAGCCCGATGGCAGGGGTCGTGGATCAGCCCCAGCATTTT. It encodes CASSPMAGVVDQPQHF.